This T cell receptor (beta chain) was identified in a study of blood T cell repertoires in COVID-19. From germline, CDR1 is SGHDT and CDR2 YYEEEE. This CDR3 contains 12 residues. Trimming pared 8 bases from V and 8 bases from J, leaving 16 bases between. Sequenced by immunoSEQ multiplex PCR; TCRdb stores in-frame clones only, minus some. The sample lists about 480,000 clones, over 75% occurring once. Sequencing was done on a sample of PBMCs or T cells enriched from blood (not recorded which). V is TRBV5-6 and J is TRBJ1-2; D unresolved. The sequence derives from a woman aged 40 to 50 who had recovered from COVID-19. Here the CDR3 reads CASVGRGEGYTF. The CDR3 DNA is TGTGCCAGTGTCGGTCGCGGGGAGGGCTACACCTTC.